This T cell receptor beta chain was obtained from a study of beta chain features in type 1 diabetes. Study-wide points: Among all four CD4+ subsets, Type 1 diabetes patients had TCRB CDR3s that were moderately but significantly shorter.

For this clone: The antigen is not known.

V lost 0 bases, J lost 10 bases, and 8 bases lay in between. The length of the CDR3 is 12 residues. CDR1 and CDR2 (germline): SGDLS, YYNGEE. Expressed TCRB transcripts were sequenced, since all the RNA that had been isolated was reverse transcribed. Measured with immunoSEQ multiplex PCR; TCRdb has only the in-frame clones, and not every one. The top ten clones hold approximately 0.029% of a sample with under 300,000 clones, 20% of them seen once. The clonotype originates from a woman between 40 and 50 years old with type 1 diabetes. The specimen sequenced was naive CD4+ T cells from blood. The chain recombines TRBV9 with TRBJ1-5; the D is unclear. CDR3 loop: CASSVVGGPQHF. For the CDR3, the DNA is TGTGCCAGCAGCGTAGTCGGAGGTCCCCAGCATTTT. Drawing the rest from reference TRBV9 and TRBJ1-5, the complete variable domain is DSGVTQTPKHLITATGQRVTLRCSPRSGDLSVYWYQQSLDQGLQFLIQYYNGEERAKGNILERFSAQQFPDLHSELNLSSLELGDSALYFCASSVVGGPQHFGDGTRLSIL.